This passage covers 21 T cell receptor beta chains from one sample sequenced in a study of shared clonotypes between healthy human individuals. The protocol was immunoSEQ multiplex PCR, while the TCRdb copy is restricted to in-frame clones and leaves out a portion. The sample has 2 million to 2.5 million clones; approximately 95% are singletons. The specimen was naive CD4+ T cells sorted from blood. Subset indicated: CD45RA+ positively selected. The receptors were gathered from a man aged 18 to 30 in good health.

The rearrangement joins TRBV2 to TRBJ1-1; D is unclear. Germline V gene data show CDR1 as SNHLY and CDR2 as FYNNEI. Between the trimmed V and J ends, which lost 3 bases and 10 bases, there was a span of 12 bases. This CDR3 has 12 residues. CDR3 loop: CASSDGLGGAFF. In nucleotides, the CDR3 is TGTGCCAGCAGTGACGGTCTCGGAGGAGCTTTCTTT.

V and J are TRBV4-3 and TRBJ2-3; TRBD2 matches at 11 bases. The CDR3 totals 15 residues. Germline V gives CDR1 LGHNA, CDR2 YSLEER. The junction had 5 bases not matched to a gene; V was cut back by 4 bases and J by 5 bases. The CDR3 nucleotides are TGCGCCAGCAGCCTATTAGCGGGAGGGGAAGATACGCAGTATTTT. Its translation: CASSLLAGGEDTQYF.

This chain joins TRBV5-1 and TRBJ2-5; 7 bases line up with TRBD2. The CDR3 has 14 residues. Germline V gene sequence: CDR1 SGHRS, CDR2 YFSETQ. The V gene end was trimmed by 1 base and the J gene end by 5 bases; junction bases not matched to a gene: 5. CDR3 amino acids: CASSLMAGEETQYF. CDR3 coding DNA: TGCGCCAGCAGCTTGATGGCGGGGGAGGAGACCCAGTACTTC.

V usage is TRBV11-2 and J usage is TRBJ1-4; TRBD1 might be the D (5 bases). The V end was cut by 5 bases, the J end by 7 bases, with 17 bases between. The CDR3 length is 15 residues. Germline V gene sequence: CDR1 SGHAT, CDR2 FQNNGV. The CDR3 region has the DNA TGTGCCAGCAGCCCCCCGGGGCAGGCTAGTGAAAAACTGTTTTTT. Translating it yields CASSPPGQASEKLFF.

The V call is TRBV7-9, the J call TRBJ1-4; 8 bases agree with TRBD1. The junction had 4 bases not matched to a gene; V was cut back by 2 bases and J by 8 bases. Germline CDR1 is SEHNR and CDR2 is FQNEAQ (reference sequence). The CDR3 has 14 residues. The DNA for the CDR3 is TGTGCCAGCAGCTTACGGACAGGGACCGAAAAACTGTTTTTT. Translating gives CASSLRTGTEKLFF.

The V and J genes are TRBV7-2 and TRBJ2-7; TRBD2 agrees at 8 bases. The CDR3 has 14 residues. The J segment lost 6 bases and the V segment lost 10 bases, leaving 14 bases of the junction unmatched. The V gene's germline CDR1 is SGHTA and CDR2 FQGNSA. CDR3 residues: CATVASGGFGEQYF. For the CDR3, the DNA is TGTGCCACCGTTGCCAGCGGGGGATTCGGCGAGCAGTACTTC.

The chain carries TRBV7-9 and TRBJ1-6; D remains ambiguous. Germline V gene sequence: CDR1 SEHNR, CDR2 FQNEAQ (reference sequence). The CDR3 runs 16 residues. Trimming left V 6 bases short and J 4 bases short, with 16 bases between. CDR3 sequence reads: CASRDGEKGYNSPLHF. CDR3 DNA sequence: TGTGCCAGCAGGGATGGGGAAAAGGGATATAATTCACCCCTCCACTTT. The whole variable domain, filled in from reference TRBV7-9 and TRBJ1-6, reads DTGVSQNPRHKITKRGQNVTFRCDPISEHNRLYWYRQTLGQGPEFLTYFQNEAQLEKSRLLSDRFSAERPKGSFSTLEIQRTEQGDSAMYLCASRDGEKGYNSPLHFGNGTRLTVT.

This clone has just one count. The chain uses TRBV29-1 and TRBJ1-3; D ambiguous. Trimming cost V 6 bases and J 10 bases, with 16 bases left between them. CDR3 size: 12 residues. Germline V gene data show CDR1 as SQVTM and CDR2 as ANQGSEA. CDR3 sequence (DNA): TGCAGCGTCGCTGACCTGACACCGACCATATATTTT. Amino acid sequence: CSVADLTPTIYF.

The V gene is TRBV30, the J gene TRBJ2-7, with 7 bases matching TRBD2. This CDR3 spans 16 amino acids. V dropped 2 bases and J dropped 3; count of bases not matched to a gene: 13. CDR1 and CDR2 (germline): GTSNPN, SVGIG (reference sequence). CDR3 nucleotides: TGTGCCTGGAGTCGGCGGGGGTCCAACCTTTACTACGAGCAGTACTTC. Encoded protein: CAWSRRGSNLYYEQYF.

The chain carries TRBV19 and TRBJ1-4; 7 bases line up with TRBD1. The CDR3 covers 14 residues. CDR1 LNHDA and CDR2 SQIVND come from the germline V gene (reference sequence). V lost 5 bases and J lost 8; bases outside the gene matches: 8. The CDR3 protein is CASSVTGAGEKLFF. CDR3 coding DNA: TGTGCCAGTAGTGTCACAGGGGCGGGCGAAAAACTGTTTTTT.

This clone occurred once. The chain uses TRBV11-2 and TRBJ2-5; the D is unclear. The V end lost 0 bases, the J end lost 5 bases, and 7 bases lay between the germline ends. The CDR3 is made up of 13 amino acids. The germline V gene encodes CDR1 SGHAT and CDR2 FQNNGV. Here the CDR3 DNA reads TGTGCCAGCAGCTTAGAAGCAATGGAGACCCAGTACTTC. Its translation is CASSLEAMETQYF.

This chain connects TRBV25-1 to TRBJ2-7; TRBD1 aligns across 9 bases. Trimming at V came to 1 base and at J to 0 bases, leaving 4 bases not matched to a gene. The germline CDR1 and CDR2 sequences are MGHDK and SYGVNS. There are 16 residues in the CDR3. As DNA, the CDR3 is TGTGCCAGCAGTGAATGGGGGACAGGGAGCTCCTACGAGCAGTACTTC. This translates into CASSEWGTGSSYEQYF.

The chain has TRBV30 and TRBJ1-5; 10 bases agree with TRBD1. This CDR3 has 14 residues. Germline assignment: CDR1 GTSNPN and CDR2 SVGIG (reference sequence). V lost 1 base to trimming and J lost 6 bases; unmatched junction nucleotides: 3. CDR3 amino acids: CAWSAGTGVQPQHF. The CDR3, as DNA: TGTGCCTGGAGTGCGGGGACAGGGGTTCAGCCCCAGCATTTT.

The chain uses TRBV11-2 and TRBJ2-7; 7 bases agree with TRBD2. The CDR3 length is 15 residues. Germline assignment: CDR1 SGHAT and CDR2 FQNNGV. Trimming cost V 8 bases and J 6 bases; bases outside gene matches: 16. The DNA of the CDR3 is TGTGCCAGCGGAGGAACGGGACTAAGCCGCGTCGAGCAGTACTTC. Its protein product is CASGGTGLSRVEQYF.

The chain uses TRBV25-1 and TRBJ1-4; D might be TRBD1 (5 bases). The V end lost 3 bases, the J end lost 4 bases, and 12 bases lay between the germline ends. The CDR3 extends over 15 amino acids. The V gene's germline CDR1 is MGHDK and CDR2 SYGVNS. The CDR3 DNA reads TGTGCCAGCAGTGACTTGACAGATATTAATGAAAAACTGTTTTTT. Protein: CASSDLTDINEKLFF.

V is TRBV11-2 and J is TRBJ1-4, with D hard to call. CDR3 size: 12 residues. Trimming left V 5 bases short and J 8 bases short, with 9 bases between. The V gene's germline CDR1 is SGHAT and CDR2 FQNNGV. CDR3 nucleotide sequence: TGTGCCAGCAGCCGGGCGGGAGAAAAACTGTTTTTT. Translated: CASSRAGEKLFF.

This clone was seen a few times. The V call is TRBV12-5, the J call TRBJ1-2, with D maybe TRBD1 (5 bases). The CDR3 sequence is 12 residues long. The germline V gene has CDR1 LGHNT and CDR2 FRNRAP. V was shortened by 7 bases and J by 4 bases, with 10 bases between the two germline ends. As DNA, the CDR3 is TGTGCTAGTGCCGGCGGGGCCTATGGCTACACCTTC. Translating gives CASAGGAYGYTF.

The V gene is TRBV6-5, the J gene TRBJ1-6, with D uncertain. Looked up from germline, CDR1 is MNHEY and CDR2 is SVGAGI. The CDR3 runs to 14 residues. Trimming stripped 2 bases from V and 5 bases from J, with 7 bases between. The CDR3: CASSYRGNNSPLHF. The DNA of the CDR3 is TGTGCCAGCAGTTACCGGGGAAATAATTCACCCCTCCACTTT.

With regard to this clone: Its ends do not fully match the called genes, so a read error is possible. The chain combines TRBV2 with TRBJ2-3; D not resolved. The germline V gene has CDR1 SNHLY and CDR2 FYNNEI. The CDR3 has 11 residues. The CDR3, as DNA: TGTGCCAGCAGTAGTCCTGGGCCATTCTCCTTT. It specifies CASSSPGPFSF.

In the case of this clone: Additional DNA sequences in this sample encode the identical CDR3. This chain connects TRBV5-4 to TRBJ1-5; 7 nucleotides agree with TRBD1. From germline, CDR1 is SGHNT and CDR2 YYREEE (reference sequence). The CDR3 contains 13 residues. J lost 7 bases, V lost 2 bases, and 3 bases had no gene match. The DNA of the CDR3 is TGTGCCAGCAGCTTCGACAGGGACCAGCCCCAGCATTTT. Its translation: CASSFDRDQPQHF.

The chain employs TRBV9 and TRBJ2-7; 10 nucleotides line up with TRBD1. This CDR3 is 15 amino acids long. CDR1 is SGDLS and CDR2 is YYNGEE in the germline V gene. Unmatched junction bases numbered 2, after V lost 0 bases and J lost 2 bases. CDR3: CASSVAGQGAYEQYF. In DNA form, the CDR3 reads TGTGCCAGCAGCGTAGCAGGACAGGGGGCCTACGAGCAGTACTTC.